The T cell receptor (beta chain) under discussion was sequenced for a study of molecular identifiers for immune sequencing clone quantification. About the study: In replicates, the authors split RNA from about 20,000 or 100,000 naive CD8 cells five ways and sequenced four. Study findings and constraints: Clones of above 20 RNA copies carried over 98% of effector molecules; in naive cells they carried under 1%.

For naive CD8 T cells, sorting used the CD8+CD4-CCR7+CD45RA+ phenotype. As to this clonotype: Its target is unknown. The junction and the germline gene differ at one end; a read error may be behind it.

One entry per CDR3 protein, called by TCRdb with MiXCR from the PCR reads. The sample includes 8,000 to 11,000 distinct CDR3 sequences, 15% to 20% of them seen just once. This clonotype was sampled from a human donor in good health. Some libraries in this study had Jurkat cell RNA spiked in. The sequenced material came from naive CD8+ T cells from blood, with Jurkat cell RNA spiked in. Noted subset: FACS-sorted CD8+CD4-CCR7+CD45RA+ naive T cells.

In DNA, the CDR3 is TGCGCCAGCAGCTACACTAGCGGGACCCCCACGGATACGCGGTATTTT. Translated, it gives CASSYTSGTPTDTRYF. The V call is TRBV5-1, the J call TRBJ2-3; the match to TRBD2 covers 10 bases. CDR1 and CDR2 (germline): SGHRS, YFSETQ. This CDR3 spans 16 amino acids. The full variable domain, with the rest looked up from reference TRBV5-1 and TRBJ2-3, is KAGVTQTPRYLIKTRGQQVTLSCSPISGHRSVSWYQQTPGQGLQFLFEYFSETQRNKGNFPGRFSGRQFSNSRSEMNVSTLELGDSALYLCASSYTSGTPTDTRYFGPGTRLTVL.